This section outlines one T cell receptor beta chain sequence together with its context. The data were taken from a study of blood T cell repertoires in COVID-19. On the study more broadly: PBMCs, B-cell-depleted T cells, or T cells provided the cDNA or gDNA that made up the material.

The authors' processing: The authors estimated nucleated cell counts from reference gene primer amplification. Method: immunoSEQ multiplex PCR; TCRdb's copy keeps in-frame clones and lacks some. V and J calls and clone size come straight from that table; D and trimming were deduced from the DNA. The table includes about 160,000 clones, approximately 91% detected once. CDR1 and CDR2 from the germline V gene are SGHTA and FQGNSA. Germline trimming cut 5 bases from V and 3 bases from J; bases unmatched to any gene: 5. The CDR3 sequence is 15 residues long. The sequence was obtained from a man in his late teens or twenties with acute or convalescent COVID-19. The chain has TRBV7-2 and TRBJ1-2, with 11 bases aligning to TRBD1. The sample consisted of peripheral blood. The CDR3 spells CASSLGQGAHYGYTF. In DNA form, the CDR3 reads TGTGCCAGCAGCCTTGGACAGGGGGCTCACTATGGCTACACCTTC.